This is a list of T cell receptor beta chains from one sample in a study of glioma-infiltrating T cells after dendritic cell vaccination. Data came from immunoSEQ multiplex PCR; TCRdb stores just in-frame clones and leaves some out. The sample contains tens of thousands of clones, around nine tenths of which appear only once. The source was blood, collected before dendritic cell vaccination. These TCRs come from a human donor with glioblastoma. Both conserved end residues are part of each CDR3. The order of the fields is D gene, J gene, clone size, V gene, CDR3 DNA, CDR3 protein. D genes are given only for firm matches. Where a row states a size, it is once, few, many or the class of an expanded clone; other rows omit it.

>NA|TRBJ2-1|NA|TRBV2
TGTGCCGGCAAACAGGGCAATGAGCAGTTCTTC
CAGKQGNEQFF
>TRBD1|TRBJ1-6|NA|TRBV9
TGTGCCAGCAGCGCCACAGGGGGCCGCGCTTTGGGCTATTCCGGTTCACCCCTCCACTTT
CASSATGGRALGYSGSPLHF
>TRBD2|TRBJ2-2|NA|TRBV14
TGTGCCAGCAGCCAAGTAGCGGGGGGGAACACCGGGGAGCTGTTTTTT
CASSQVAGGNTGELFF
>NA|TRBJ2-7|few|TRBV5-1
TGCGCCAGCAGCTACGGGGAAAGGCAGAGCTCCTACGAGCAGTACTTC
CASSYGERQSSYEQYF
>NA|TRBJ2-1|NA|TRBV7-9
TGTGCCAGCAGCTCCAGGACTTACAATGAGCAGTTCTTC
CASSSRTYNEQFF
>TRBD2|TRBJ2-2|NA|TRBV19
TGTGCCAGTAGTATACTTCCTAGCGGGAGAATTACCGGGGAGCTGTTTTTT
CASSILPSGRITGELFF
>TRBD2|TRBJ2-7|NA|TRBV6-1
TGTGCCAGCAGTCAGACTAGCGTCGTCTACGAGCAGTACTTC
CASSQTSVVYEQYF
>TRBD1|TRBJ1-6|NA|TRBV27
TGTGCCAGCAAGGGACAGCCTAATAATTCACCCCTCCACTTT
CASKGQPNNSPLHF
>TRBD1|TRBJ1-2|NA|TRBV10-2
TGCGCCAGCAGTCCCGACAGGGAGACGGGCTACACCTTC
CASSPDRETGYTF
>TRBD2|TRBJ2-3|NA|TRBV5-1
TGCGCCAGTGACGATTCTAGCGGGGGGGATGGAACGCAGTATTTT
CASDDSSGGDGTQYF
>NA|TRBJ2-1|NA|TRBV27
TGTGCCAGCAGTGTCTGGACAGAGTATTACAATGAGCAGTTCTTC
CASSVWTEYYNEQFF
>NA|TRBJ2-1|few|TRBV5-5
TGTGCCAGCAGCCGTTACAGGGTAAATGAGCAGTTCTTC
CASSRYRVNEQFF
>NA|TRBJ1-1|once|TRBV2
TGTGCCAGCAGTCCCCAGGCCAGTGAAGCTTTCTTT
CASSPQASEAFF
>TRBD1|TRBJ2-1|NA|TRBV4-2
TGTGCCAGCAGCCAAGAGGGACAGGGCTACAATGAGCAGTTCTTC
CASSQEGQGYNEQFF
>TRBD2|TRBJ2-5|NA|TRBV7-7
TGTGCTAGCAGCTCGGGACTAGCGGCAAGAGAGACCCAGTACTTC
CASSSGLAARETQYF
>TRBD1|TRBJ2-7|once|TRBV7-9
TGTGCCAGCAGCTCCGGGACAGTCCTCTACGAGCAGTACTTC
CASSSGTVLYEQYF
>NA|TRBJ1-2|NA|TRBV2
TGTGCCAGCAGCGCTGTCAGGAACTATGGCTACACCTTC
CASSAVRNYGYTF
>NA|TRBJ1-1|NA|TRBV2
TGTGCCAGCACTACGGACAGGAACACTGAAGCTTTCTTT
CASTTDRNTEAFF
>NA|TRBJ1-6|NA|TRBV9
TGTGCCAGCAGCTGGTCTATCGGGGAGGGACTAGTACCCCTCCACTTT
CASSWSIGEGLVPLHF
>NA|TRBJ1-2|NA|TRBV2
TGTGCCAGCAGCTCCCAGCGGGGCTCGAACTATGGCTACACCTTC
CASSSQRGSNYGYTF
>NA|TRBJ2-1|NA|TRBV5-5
TGTGCCAGCAGCTTGGGAGTGACTCCTAACAATGAGCAGTTCTTC
CASSLGVTPNNEQFF
>NA|TRBJ2-5|NA|TRBV11-3
TGTGCCAGCAGTCCTCGAAGGGGGAGTCAAGAGACCCAGTACTTC
CASSPRRGSQETQYF
>TRBD2|TRBJ2-5|NA|TRBV2
TGTGCCAGCACCCCGGGAGGGATTGAGACCCAGTACTTC
CASTPGGIETQYF
>NA|TRBJ1-1|NA|TRBV5-1
TGCGCCAGCAGCTTGGAGGGGCGGACTGAAGCTTTCTTT
CASSLEGRTEAFF
>TRBD2|TRBJ2-1|NA|TRBV9
TGTGCCAGCAGCGTAGAGGGAACTAGCGGGGGCCCTCAAGCCTACAATGAGCAGTTCTTC
CASSVEGTSGGPQAYNEQFF
>NA|TRBJ2-7|NA|TRBV6-6
TGTGCCAGCAGTTACTCGACAATGGCAGGGCGCGAGCAGTACTTC
CASSYSTMAGREQYF
>NA|TRBJ1-5|NA|TRBV2
TGTGCCAGCAACTTAGACAGCAGAGTTAGCAATCAGCCCCAGCATTTT
CASNLDSRVSNQPQHF
>NA|TRBJ1-1|once|TRBV18
TGTGCCAGCTCAGCGGGAGGGCTGATAAACACTGAAGCTTTCTTT
CASSAGGLINTEAFF
>TRBD1|TRBJ1-1|NA|TRBV7-3
TGTGCCAGCAGCCCTAGGACAGGGGGGCGAACTGAAGCTTTCTTT
CASSPRTGGRTEAFF
>TRBD2|TRBJ2-5|NA|TRBV6-5
TGTGCCAGCAGGAGACTAGCTTTGGAGACCCAGTACTTC
CASRRLALETQYF
>NA|TRBJ1-6|NA|TRBV18
TGTGCCAGCTCACGACCCCGGGGTCGAAATAATTCACCCCTCCACTTT
CASSRPRGRNNSPLHF
>TRBD2|TRBJ2-3|NA|TRBV7-3
TGTGCCAGCAGCTTAACGAATGGACTAGGACCACCAGATACGCAGTATTTT
CASSLTNGLGPPDTQYF
>NA|TRBJ1-2|NA|TRBV18
TGTGCCAGCTCACCCTTGAGGGCTGAAGGCTACACCTTC
CASSPLRAEGYTF
>NA|TRBJ1-1|NA|TRBV7-9
TGTGCCAGCAGCATCCTGGGGGGGCTCGACACTGAAGCTTTCTTT
CASSILGGLDTEAFF
>NA|TRBJ1-1|NA|TRBV9
TGTGCCAGCAGCGTACTTCGGGGGGAGGCCACTGAAGCTTTCTTT
CASSVLRGEATEAFF
>NA|TRBJ2-3|NA|TRBV6-5
TGTGCCAGCAGTTATCTTTTTCGTTCTGATACGCAGTATTTT
CASSYLFRSDTQYF
>NA|TRBJ2-5|NA|TRBV19
TGTGCCAGCACCCAGGGAAATCAAGAGACCCAGTACTTC
CASTQGNQETQYF
>TRBD1|TRBJ1-2|NA|TRBV5-1
TGCGCCAGCAGCTTGGCGGCAGGGGGCGACTATGGCTACACCTTC
CASSLAAGGDYGYTF
>TRBD1|TRBJ1-3|NA|TRBV10-3
TGTGCCATCAGTGAGGACAGGGGACGAGGAAACACCATATATTTT
CAISEDRGRGNTIYF
>NA|TRBJ2-2|NA|TRBV29-1
TGCAGCGTTCTGGTGGGGCCCGGGGAGCTGTTTTTT
CSVLVGPGELFF
>NA|TRBJ2-7|NA|TRBV6-1
TGTGCCAGCAGTGGAGAGGGGGTCGACGAGCAGTACTTC
CASSGEGVDEQYF
>TRBD2|TRBJ2-2|NA|TRBV5-5
TGTGCCAGCACCCCCGGGACTAGCCCTGTCGTCGGTGCCGGGGAGCTGTTTTTT
CASTPGTSPVVGAGELFF
>NA|TRBJ2-5|NA|TRBV2
TGTGCCAGCAGTCCGTCCCCCGGGCAAGAGACCCAGTACTTC
CASSPSPGQETQYF
>NA|TRBJ2-7|NA|TRBV27
TGTGCCAGCAGTTTAGGACAGCCCTTATACGAGCAGTACTTC
CASSLGQPLYEQYF
>TRBD2|TRBJ2-7|NA|TRBV4-2
TGTGCCAGCAGCCAACCGGGGACTAGCGGACTGTTCTACGAGCAGTACTTC
CASSQPGTSGLFYEQYF
>NA|TRBJ2-7|NA|TRBV4-1
TGCGCCAGCAGCCAAGATACAGGCGCATCCTACGAGCAGTACTTC
CASSQDTGASYEQYF
>TRBD1|TRBJ2-5|NA|TRBV25-1
TGTGCCAGCAGCGAGGGGACAGGGACGCGAGAGACCCAGTACTTC
CASSEGTGTRETQYF